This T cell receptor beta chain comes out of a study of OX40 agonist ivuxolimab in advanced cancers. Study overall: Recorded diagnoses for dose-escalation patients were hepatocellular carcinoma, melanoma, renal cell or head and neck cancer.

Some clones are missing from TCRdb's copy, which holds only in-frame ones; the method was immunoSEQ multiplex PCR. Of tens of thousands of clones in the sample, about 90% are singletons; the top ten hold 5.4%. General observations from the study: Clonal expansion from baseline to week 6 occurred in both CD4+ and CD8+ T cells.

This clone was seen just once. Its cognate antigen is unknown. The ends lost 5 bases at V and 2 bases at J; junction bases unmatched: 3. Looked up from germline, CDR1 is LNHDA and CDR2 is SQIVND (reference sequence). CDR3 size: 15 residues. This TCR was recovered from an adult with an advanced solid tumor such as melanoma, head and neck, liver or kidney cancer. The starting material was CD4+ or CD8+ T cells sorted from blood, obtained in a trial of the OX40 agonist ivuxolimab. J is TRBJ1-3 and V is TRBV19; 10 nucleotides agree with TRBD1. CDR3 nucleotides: TGTGCCAGTAGTGCCGGGACAGGGGCTGGAAACACCATATATTTT. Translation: CASSAGTGAGNTIYF.